These T cell receptor beta chains were read from a single sample in a study of T-cell memory formation after mild COVID-19. TCRdb passed the 5' RACE reads through MiXCR, listing each CDR3 protein once. Altogether around 200,000 distinct CDR3 sequences are present, more than 8% being singletons, with the ten largest covering 3.5%. Source material: PBMCs or a T cell subset sorted from them (not recorded which). The receptors were gathered from a man between 18 and 29 years old who had mild COVID-19 (a few samples of this study predate the infection). Cell type and time point are not known. Each CDR3 is given with its conserved first and last residue. A D gene is named only where the DNA matches it firmly. Clone size is stated in some rows and not others, as once, few, many or a class when expanded.

v_call	j_call	d_call	clone_size	cdr3_aa	cdr3_nt
TRBV5-4	TRBJ1-4	TRBD1	-	CASSIRGYGEKLFF	TGTGCCAGCAGCATCAGGGGGTACGGTGAAAAACTGTTTTTT
TRBV7-9	TRBJ2-3	TRBD1	-	CAGSPGQGTDTQYF	TGTGCCGGCAGCCCTGGACAGGGTACAGATACGCAGTATTTT
TRBV18	TRBJ1-2	-	few	CASSARQYGYTF	TGTGCCAGCTCAGCAAGACAATATGGCTACACCTTC
TRBV28	TRBJ2-5	TRBD2	-	CASSSRISGRLQETQYF	TGTGCCAGCAGTTCCCGCATTAGCGGGAGATTGCAAGAGACCCAGTACTTC
TRBV7-3	TRBJ2-3	TRBD2	-	CASSNLKTSGTDTQYF	TGTGCCAGCAGCAATCTCAAGACTAGCGGGACAGATACGCAGTATTTT
TRBV20-1	TRBJ1-5	-	few	CSASYQVGSQPQHF	TGCAGTGCTAGTTACCAGGTCGGGAGTCAGCCCCAGCATTTT
TRBV12-5	TRBJ2-1	TRBD2	many	CASGRVPGLAMSQFF	TGTGCTAGTGGCCGAGTCCCGGGACTAGCGATGAGCCAGTTCTTC
TRBV5-1	TRBJ2-2	-	few	CAGQRDGGSGELFF	TGCGCCGGTCAACGGGACGGAGGATCCGGGGAGCTGTTTTTT
TRBV5-4	TRBJ1-2	TRBD1	-	CASSLGGTGSGYTF	TGTGCCAGCAGCTTGGGGGGGACAGGGAGTGGCTACACCTTC
TRBV12-3/TRBV12-4	TRBJ2-1	TRBD2	many	CASALAGGPDEQFF	TGTGCCAGCGCACTAGCGGGGGGGCCCGATGAGCAGTTCTTC
TRBV25-1	TRBJ2-3	TRBD2	many	CASSEEGTSGGGDTQYF	TGTGCCAGCAGTGAGGAGGGGACTAGCGGAGGTGGGGATACGCAGTATTTT
TRBV5-5	TRBJ2-1	-	few	CASSPVGSISYNEQFF	TGTGCCAGCAGCCCAGTAGGGAGTATATCCTACAATGAGCAGTTCTTC
TRBV7-2	TRBJ2-5	-	many	CASSSPGPQETQYF	TGTGCCAGCAGCTCCCCCGGCCCACAAGAGACCCAGTACTTC
TRBV7-2	TRBJ1-3	-	few	CASSLAAGPGNTIYF	TGTGCCAGCAGCTTAGCGGCGGGGCCTGGAAACACCATATATTTT
TRBV2	TRBJ2-3	-	-	CASTPGRGTDTQYF	TGTGCCAGCACCCCGGGACGGGGCACAGATACGCAGTATTTT
TRBV19	TRBJ2-5	-	few	CASSANVQETQYF	TGTGCCAGTAGTGCGAACGTCCAAGAGACCCAGTACTTC
TRBV12-3/TRBV12-4	TRBJ1-5	-	few	CASRIPAGREQPQHF	TGTGCCAGCAGGATCCCGGCAGGTCGAGAACAGCCCCAGCATTTT
TRBV20-1	TRBJ1-1	-	few	CSARDLRQAVDDLNTEAFF	TGCAGTGCTAGAGATCTGAGACAGGCTGTTGACGACCTGAACACTGAAGCTTTCTTT
TRBV18	TRBJ1-3	-	few	CASSPPLRDGTIYF	TGTGCCAGCTCACCACCCCTCCGGGATGGCACCATATATTTT
TRBV5-1	TRBJ1-5	-	many	CASSLEAGSNQPQHF	TGCGCCAGCAGCTTGGAGGCGGGGAGCAATCAGCCCCAGCATTTT
TRBV29-1	TRBJ1-3	TRBD1	few	CSVESTGGGSGNTIYF	TGCAGCGTTGAATCGACAGGGGGGGGCTCTGGAAACACCATATATTTT
TRBV6-2/TRBV6-3	TRBJ2-4	-	few	CASSYAGAKNIQYF	TGTGCCAGCAGTTACGCAGGGGCCAAAAACATTCAGTACTTC
TRBV7-3	TRBJ1-6	-	-	CASSLNRQPNSPLHF	TGTGCCAGCAGCTTAAATCGGCAGCCGAATTCACCCCTCCACTTT
TRBV12-3/TRBV12-4	TRBJ1-1	TRBD1	few	CASRKDRAAFF	TGTGCCAGCAGAAAGGACAGGGCCGCTTTCTTT
TRBV7-9	TRBJ2-7	TRBD2	many	CASSHSGGRAYEQYF	TGTGCCAGCAGCCACAGCGGGGGCCGGGCCTACGAGCAGTACTTC
TRBV5-1	TRBJ2-5	-	-	CASSEGRRETQYF	TGCGCCAGCAGCGAGGGGCGCCGAGAGACCCAGTACTTC
TRBV12-3/TRBV12-4	TRBJ1-1	-	-	CASSQDRPGGVTEAFF	TGTGCCAGCAGTCAAGATCGACCAGGAGGAGTCACTGAAGCTTTCTTT
TRBV7-2	TRBJ2-1	-	few	CASTLHASDEQFF	TGTGCCAGCACCCTGCATGCTTCCGATGAGCAGTTCTTC
TRBV7-8	TRBJ2-3	TRBD2	once	CASSPPRYSGDTDTQYF	TGTGCCAGCAGCCCTCCTCGGTACAGCGGGGACACAGATACGCAGTATTTT
TRBV5-1	TRBJ1-1	-	few	CASSHRLGTEAFF	TGCGCCAGCAGCCACAGGCTGGGTACTGAAGCTTTCTTT
TRBV9	TRBJ1-6	TRBD1	many	CASSDGQAVYNSPLHF	TGTGCCAGCAGCGACGGACAGGCCGTTTATAATTCACCCCTCCACTTT
TRBV7-2	TRBJ2-7	-	few	CASSLSQGTYEQYF	TGTGCCAGCAGCTTATCACAAGGAACCTACGAGCAGTACTTC
TRBV20-1	TRBJ1-5	-	-	CSAIAGAVNQPQHF	TGCAGTGCTATTGCGGGGGCGGTCAATCAGCCCCAGCATTTT
TRBV20-1	TRBJ2-7	TRBD1	few	CSAYLGQGTGEQYF	TGCAGTGCCTACCTAGGACAGGGGACGGGAGAGCAGTACTTC
TRBV2	TRBJ2-5	-	many	CASSESPAAQYF	TGTGCCAGCAGTGAGTCCCCGGCGGCCCAGTACTTC
TRBV20-1	TRBJ1-1	-	few	CSASLGGPNTEAFF	TGCAGTGCTAGTCTTGGGGGTCCAAACACTGAAGCTTTCTTT
TRBV7-9	TRBJ2-3	-	-	CASSGPGDTQYF	TGTGCCAGCAGCGGTCCAGGGGATACGCAGTATTTT
TRBV4-3	TRBJ2-1	-	few	CASSVSRGSYNEQFF	TGCGCCAGCAGCGTGAGCAGGGGCTCCTACAATGAGCAGTTCTTC
TRBV4-2	TRBJ1-3	-	-	CASSRSKAGFSGNTIYF	TGTGCCAGCAGTCGAAGCAAGGCAGGCTTCTCTGGAAACACCATATATTTT
TRBV7-2	TRBJ1-1	-	many	CASSWGAGLDTEAFF	TGTGCCAGCAGCTGGGGGGCAGGATTGGACACTGAAGCTTTCTTT
TRBV9	TRBJ1-6	TRBD1	-	CASSGLGTGGGSPLHF	TGTGCCAGCAGCGGCCTTGGGACAGGGGGCGGTTCACCCCTCCACTTT
TRBV6-5	TRBJ1-5	TRBD1	few	CASSSPGTGVQHF	TGTGCCAGCAGTTCACCCGGGACAGGGGTCCAGCATTTT
TRBV20-1	TRBJ2-3	TRBD1	-	CSASRRTGGADTQYF	TGCAGTGCTAGTAGGCGGACAGGGGGCGCAGATACGCAGTATTTT
TRBV20-1	TRBJ1-1	TRBD1	-	CSARGGLQGATEAFF	TGCAGTGCTAGAGGGGGGTTACAGGGGGCCACTGAAGCTTTCTTT
TRBV5-1	TRBJ1-1	-	few	CASSLDQVSEAFF	TGCGCCAGCAGCCTGGACCAGGTGTCTGAAGCTTTCTTT
TRBV4-3	TRBJ1-4	-	many	CASSRSSGAREKLFF	TGCGCCAGCAGCCGTTCCTCAGGGGCGCGTGAAAAACTGTTTTTT
TRBV5-1	TRBJ1-1	-	few	CASSLGDSDTEAFF	TGCGCCAGCAGCCTAGGGGATTCCGACACTGAAGCTTTCTTT
TRBV3-1	TRBJ1-2	-	few	CASSPSGRGYTF	TGTGCCAGCAGCCCCTCGGGGCGAGGCTACACCTTC
TRBV5-4	TRBJ2-1	TRBD2	once	CASSPELAGGPNEQFF	TGTGCCAGCAGCCCGGAATTAGCGGGGGGGCCGAATGAGCAGTTCTTC
TRBV20-1	TRBJ2-7	-	few	CSAPDRAHVSF	TGCAGTGCTCCGGATCGGGCCCACGTAAGCTTC
TRBV20-1	TRBJ2-2	-	-	CSARPAATGELFF	TGCAGTGCTAGACCGGCAGCCACCGGGGAGCTGTTTTTT
TRBV7-2	TRBJ2-1	TRBD1	few	CASSLGQENEQFF	TGTGCCAGCAGCTTGGGACAGGAAAATGAGCAGTTCTTC
TRBV4-2	TRBJ2-7	TRBD2	-	CASSQAGEGSYEQYF	TGTGCCAGCAGCCAAGCGGGGGAGGGCTCCTACGAGCAGTACTTC